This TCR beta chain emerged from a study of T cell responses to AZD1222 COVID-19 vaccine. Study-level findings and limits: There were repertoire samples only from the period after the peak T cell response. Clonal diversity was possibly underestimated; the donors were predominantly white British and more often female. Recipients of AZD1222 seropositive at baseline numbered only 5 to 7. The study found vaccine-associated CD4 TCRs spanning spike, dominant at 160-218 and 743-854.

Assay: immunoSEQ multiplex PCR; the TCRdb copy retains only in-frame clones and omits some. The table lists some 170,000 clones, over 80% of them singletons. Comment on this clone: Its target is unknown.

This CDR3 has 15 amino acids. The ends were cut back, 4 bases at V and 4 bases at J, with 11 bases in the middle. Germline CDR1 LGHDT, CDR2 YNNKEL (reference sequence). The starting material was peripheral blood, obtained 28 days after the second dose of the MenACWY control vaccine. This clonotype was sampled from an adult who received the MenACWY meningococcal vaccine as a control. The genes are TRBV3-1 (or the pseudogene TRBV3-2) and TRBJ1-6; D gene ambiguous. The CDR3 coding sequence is TGTGCCAGCAGCCGGAGAGAAGTTTATAATTCACCCCTCCACTTT. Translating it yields CASSRREVYNSPLHF.